Shown below are 27 T cell receptor beta chains from a single sample sequenced in a study of blood T cell repertoires in COVID-19. TCRdb keeps only in-frame clones here, not all; method: immunoSEQ multiplex PCR. Counted here are fewer than 350,000 clones, roughly 85% occurring once; the ten biggest clones make up under 2%. Sequences were obtained from PBMCs or T cells enriched from blood (not recorded which). These receptors originate from a woman in her twenties or thirties who had been exposed to COVID-19.

The CDR3 protein is CASSPSGTAINTIYF. CDR3 DNA: TGTGCCAGCAGCCCAAGCGGGACCGCGATAAACACCATATATTTT. The J gene is TRBJ1-3, the V gene TRBV13, with D possibly TRBD1 on 5 matching bases. The CDR3 sequence is 15 residues long. V was cut by 5 bases and J by 6 bases, with 17 bases left in between. Germline loops: CDR1 PRHDT, CDR2 FYEKMQ (reference sequence).

The V call is TRBV19, the J call TRBJ1-4; TRBD1 agrees at 9 bases. This CDR3 has 15 residues. CDR1 is LNHDA and CDR2 is SQIVND in the germline V gene (reference sequence). The junction had 2 bases not matched to a gene; V was cut back by 6 bases and J by 0 bases. The CDR3, as DNA: TGTGCCAGTAGCGGGACAGGGACAACTAATGAAAAACTGTTTTTT. This gives the protein CASSGTGTTNEKLFF.

The chain combines TRBV5-1 with TRBJ2-1; 8 bases agree with TRBD1. J gave up 9 bases and V 9 bases, and 8 bases lay outside the gene matches. Germline-derived CDR1 and CDR2 are SGHRS and YFSETQ. The CDR3 spans 12 residues. CDR3 amino acids: CATKRTGTEQFF. CDR3 in DNA: TGCGCCACCAAACGGACAGGGACTGAGCAGTTCTTC.

V and J are TRBV10-3 and TRBJ1-2; TRBD1 is a possible D gene (5 bases). Trimming cost V 3 bases and J 0 bases, with 11 bases left between them. CDR1 is ENHRY, CDR2 SYGVKD, per germline. The CDR3 is 15 residues long. The CDR3 is CAISDQGSANYGYTF. The CDR3 nucleotides read TGTGCCATCAGTGATCAGGGATCGGCTAACTATGGCTACACCTTC.

V and J are TRBV14 and TRBJ2-1; no firm D call. Trimming stripped 4 bases from V and 0 bases from J, with 7 bases between. Germline CDR1 and CDR2: SGHDN and FVKESK. The CDR3 consists of 14 residues. CDR3 amino acids: CASSPPSSYNEQFF. The CDR3 DNA is TGTGCCAGCAGCCCGCCCAGCTCCTACAATGAGCAGTTCTTC.

Of note for this clone: This CDR3 is also generated by other DNA sequences in the sample. The CDR3 bases are TGTGCCAGCAGCTCTCAGGCCAACACTGAAGCTTTCTTT. Encoded protein: CASSSQANTEAFF. The rearrangement uses TRBV7-9 and TRBJ1-1; no clear D. Germline V gene sequence: CDR1 SEHNR, CDR2 FQNEAQ (reference sequence). V was pared by 4 bases and J by 2 bases, with 8 bases between. This CDR3 is 13 amino acids long.

In this sample, this clone turned up once. At one of its ends the junction is not consistent with the germline gene, which may arise from a read error. This rearrangement joins TRBV18 to TRBJ1-2, with 8 nucleotides matching TRBD1. The CDR3 is 14 amino acids. Germline-derived CDR1 and CDR2 are KGHSH and LQKENI. The CDR3 nucleotides are TGTGTCAGCTCAGGCGACAGGGGAAACTATGGCTACACCTTC. Translating it yields CVSSGDRGNYGYTF.

The rearrangement links TRBV5-8 to TRBJ2-5, with 7 positions matching TRBD1. Trimming at V came to 4 bases and at J to 3 bases, leaving 6 bases not matched to a gene. This CDR3 is built from 14 residues. Germline V CDR1 and CDR2: SGHTS, YDEGEE. CDR3 nucleotides: TGTGCCAGCAGCACTCGGGACAGAAAAGAGACCCAGTACTTC. Its protein product is CASSTRDRKETQYF.

V is TRBV7-8 and J is TRBJ2-1; 8 bases are shared with TRBD2. Unmatched junction bases numbered 5, after V lost 5 bases and J lost 2 bases. CDR1 SGHVS and CDR2 FQNEAQ come from the germline V gene. The length of the CDR3 is 15 residues. The CDR3 DNA sequence: TGTGCCAGCAGCACACGGGAGGGCCCCTACAATGAGCAGTTCTTC. This sequence encodes CASSTREGPYNEQFF.

This clone came up once. V and J are TRBV12-3 or TRBV12-4 and TRBJ1-3, with D hard to call. V was trimmed by 6 bases and J by 3 bases, leaving 6 bases between them. The CDR3 has 12 amino acids. In DNA form, the CDR3 reads TGTGCCAGCAGAATCAGTGGAAACACCATATATTTT. Residues: CASRISGNTIYF.

V usage is TRBV2 and J usage is TRBJ2-7; 15 bases are a match to TRBD2. The trim removed 10 bases at V and 5 bases at J, leaving 12 bases unmatched. The CDR3 has 16 residues. CDR1 is SNHLY and CDR2 is FYNNEI in the germline V gene. The CDR3 spells CATFPGLAGGSNEQYF. In DNA, the CDR3 is TGTGCCACATTTCCGGGACTAGCGGGAGGATCAAACGAGCAGTACTTC.

The J gene is TRBJ1-5, the V gene TRBV7-8; 7 bases align to TRBD1. The CDR3 loop spans 16 amino acids. Per the germline V gene, CDR1 is SGHVS and CDR2 is FQNEAQ. V dropped 5 bases and J dropped 0; count of bases not matched to a gene: 7. The CDR3 sequence is CASSPFGQVSNQPQHF. The CDR3 nucleotides read TGTGCCAGCAGCCCTTTCGGACAGGTTAGCAATCAGCCCCAGCATTTT.

The chain has TRBV5-8 and TRBJ1-2; D ambiguous. The CDR3 is 12 amino acids. Germline V CDR1 and CDR2: SGHTS, YDEGEE. Trimming removed 4 bases from V and 8 bases from J, with 12 bases in between. CDR3 nucleotides: TGTGCCAGCAGCCCTTCCGCGGCGGGCTACACCTTC. Protein: CASSPSAAGYTF.

The chain is built from TRBV20-1 and TRBJ1-5; no clear D gene. The CDR3 covers 13 residues. Germline CDR1 is DFQATT and CDR2 is SNEGSKA (reference sequence). V lost 3 bases, J lost 5 bases, and 11 bases lay in between. Written as DNA, the CDR3 is TGCAGTGCTAGTGAACAGCGGGATCAGCCCCAGCATTTT. Its translation: CSASEQRDQPQHF.

This chain uses TRBV28 with TRBJ1-1, with 7 bases aligning to TRBD1. The CDR3 extends over 15 amino acids. Germline V gene data show CDR1 as MDHEN and CDR2 as SYDVKM. J was trimmed by 3 bases and V by 6 bases; bases with no gene match: 10. The CDR3 DNA follows: TGTGCCAGCAGGACAGGGCCCTTGGGGCACACTGAAGCTTTCTTT. This gives the protein CASRTGPLGHTEAFF.

This clone has more than one count but fewer than ten. The rearrangement uses TRBV5-1 and TRBJ1-1; D may be TRBD1 (5 bases). V lost 4 bases and J 0 bases, leaving 16 bases between the germline ends. The CDR3 is 16 amino acids. CDR1 and CDR2 (germline): SGHRS, YFSETQ. The CDR3 sequence is CASSGLVGDLNTEAFF. CDR3 coding DNA: TGCGCCAGCAGCGGGCTGGTAGGGGACTTGAACACTGAAGCTTTCTTT. Supplemented by reference TRBV5-1 and TRBJ1-1, the full variable domain reads KAGVTQTPRYLIKTRGQQVTLSCSPISGHRSVSWYQQTPGQGLQFLFEYFSETQRNKGNFPGRFSGRQFSNSRSEMNVSTLELGDSALYLCASSGLVGDLNTEAFFGQGTRLTVV.

The chain uses TRBV2 and TRBJ1-1; D ambiguous. Germline V CDR1 and CDR2: SNHLY, FYNNEI. V lost 7 bases, J lost 2 bases, and 20 bases lay in between. The CDR3 consists of 16 residues. The CDR3, as DNA: TGTGCCAGCAATGCGGTAGAAGGCAGCATAAACACTGAAGCTTTCTTT. Encoded protein: CASNAVEGSINTEAFF.

V is TRBV10-3 and J is TRBJ1-2; tentatively, D is TRBD1 (5 bases). Germline CDR1 is ENHRY and CDR2 is SYGVKD. The CDR3 runs 12 residues. Trimming cost V 10 bases and J 6 bases, with 15 bases left between them. The CDR3 here is CASLAGGNGYTF. The CDR3 DNA sequence: TGTGCCAGCCTCGCGGGGGGGAATGGCTACACCTTC.

The chain recombines TRBV19 with TRBJ1-2, with TRBD1 identical over 11 bases. Germline lookup yields CDR1 LNHDA and CDR2 SQIVND (reference sequence). Trimming at V came to 6 bases and at J to 4 bases, leaving 10 bases not matched to a gene. The CDR3 totals 16 residues. The CDR3 DNA follows: TGTGCCAGTAGCTCCCGGACAGGGGGCTTGGGCTATGGCTACACCTTC. This translates into CASSSRTGGLGYGYTF.

This sequence joins TRBV5-1 and TRBJ2-7; weak D call: TRBD2 (5 bases). Trimming took 6 bases from V and 0 from J, leaving 16 bases between them. This CDR3 region has 15 residues. CDR1 and CDR2 from the germline V gene are SGHRS and YFSETQ. The CDR3 sequence: CASTRFSGSSYEQYF. The CDR3 bases are TGCGCCAGCACCCGATTCAGCGGTAGCTCCTACGAGCAGTACTTC. The full variable domain, with the rest looked up from reference TRBV5-1 and TRBJ2-7, is KAGVTQTPRYLIKTRGQQVTLSCSPISGHRSVSWYQQTPGQGLQFLFEYFSETQRNKGNFPGRFSGRQFSNSRSEMNVSTLELGDSALYLCASTRFSGSSYEQYFGPGTRLTVT.

The genes are TRBV24-1 and TRBJ1-5; a weak D match, TRBD1 (6 bases). The germline V gene has CDR1 KGHDR and CDR2 SFDVKD. V lost 4 bases to trimming and J lost 3 bases, with 15 bases between them. The CDR3 is 16 amino acids. CDR3 sequence (DNA): TGTGCCACCAGTGACCGCTCAGGGGCTCTCAATCAGCCCCAGCATTTT. It specifies CATSDRSGALNQPQHF.

The chain has TRBV28 and TRBJ2-1, with TRBD2 matching 10 bases. The V gene's germline CDR1 is MDHEN and CDR2 SYDVKM. The CDR3 sequence is 15 residues long. Losses at the gene ends were 5 bases for V and 4 bases for J; bases not matched to a gene: 5. CDR3 protein: CASSIRLAGYNEQFF. CDR3 sequence (DNA): TGTGCCAGCAGTATAAGACTAGCGGGTTACAATGAGCAGTTCTTC.

The V and J genes are TRBV30 and TRBJ1-5; 9 positions agree with TRBD1. The CDR3 covers 17 residues. V was pared by 1 base and J by 6 bases, with 13 bases of the junction left unmatched. Germline V gives CDR1 GTSNPN, CDR2 SVGIG (reference sequence). The CDR3 nucleotides are TGTGCCTGGAGTGGAGGGACAGGGTCTTTCGGAAGTCAGCCCCAGCATTTT. This gives the protein CAWSGGTGSFGSQPQHF.

The chain links TRBV28 to TRBJ1-1; TRBD1 agrees at 7 bases. Germline lookup yields CDR1 MDHEN and CDR2 SYDVKM. This CDR3 contains 12 residues. After removal of 10 bases from V and 3 bases from J, the junction contained 5 bases not matched to a gene. CDR3 protein: CAIMTGYTEAFF. CDR3 nucleotides: TGTGCCATCATGACAGGGTACACTGAAGCTTTCTTT.

J is TRBJ1-4 and V is TRBV3-1 (or the pseudogene TRBV3-2); D call uncertain. The CDR3 sequence is 14 residues long. CDR1 is LGHDT, CDR2 YNNKEL, per germline (reference sequence). V dropped 4 bases and J dropped 8 bases, with 14 bases sitting between them. The CDR3 loop is CASSLSGVGEKLFF. CDR3 DNA sequence: TGTGCCAGCAGCCTCAGCGGGGTTGGGGAAAAACTGTTTTTT.

The chain has TRBV5-4 and TRBJ2-7; TRBD1 matches 8 bases. V trimming: 0 bases; J trimming: 2 bases; junction bases outside the gene matches: 4. The CDR3 length is 15 residues. CDR1 and CDR2 (germline): SGHNT, YYREEE (reference sequence). The CDR3 nucleotides read TGTGCCAGCAGCTTGGGACAGGGGCGGACCTACGAGCAGTACTTC. Residues: CASSLGQGRTYEQYF.

The chain carries TRBV14 and TRBJ1-2; D call uncertain. This CDR3 contains 15 residues. CDR1 is SGHDN, CDR2 FVKESK, per germline. Trimming cost V 3 bases and J 8 bases, with 19 bases left between them. CDR3 DNA: TGTGCCAGCAGCCAGAGGTCAGTGCTGCCTTTAGGCTACACCTTC. Translated, it gives CASSQRSVLPLGYTF.